This T cell receptor beta chain was profiled in a study of shared clonotypes between healthy human individuals. From germline, CDR1 is MNHNS and CDR2 SASEGT. The CDR3 extends over 17 amino acids. Trimming removed 4 bases from V and 5 bases from J; junction bases left unmatched: 11. Authors' data handling: There were no quality scores in the junction-only immunoSEQ sequences, so filtering differed. Profiled with immunoSEQ multiplex PCR; TCRdb holds only in-frame clones, not every one. V and J calls and clone size follow that table, whereas D and trimming were derived from the DNA. This sample has about 340,000 clones; over 70% occur once, and the top ten carry around 9.3%. For this clone: The antigen remains undetermined.

Findings and caveats of the study: Measured sharing among donors was expected to vary with sequencing depth.

None of the donors, who were healthy HIV-negative adults, had recently had acute infections or vaccinations. This chain connects TRBV6-1 to TRBJ2-2, with 9 bases aligning to TRBD2. Sequences were obtained from memory CD4+ T cells sorted from blood. Subset of the sample: CD45RA-negative fraction. This clonotype was sampled from a man aged 25 to 40 in good health. The CDR3 protein is CASSVSVAGAGTGELFF. CDR3 DNA sequence: TGTGCCAGCAGTGTGTCAGTAGCGGGAGCGGGGACCGGGGAGCTGTTTTTT.